Listed below are T cell receptor beta chains from one sample, sequenced in a study of chronic HIV infection and antiretroviral therapy. Via MiXCR, TCRdb re-called the 5' RACE reads, giving one row per CDR3 protein. The repertoire holds under 55,000 distinct CDR3 sequences, with over 15% as singletons. The sequencing sample was made of peripheral blood. Every receptor here comes from an adult who had HIV and had not received antiretroviral therapy, or was an uninfected healthy control (not recorded which). The CDR3 runs from the conserved cysteine through the conserved F or W. A D gene is named only where the DNA matches it firmly. The size field is filled for only some rows; it gives once, few, many or a size class.

v_gene	j_gene	abundance	d_gene	CDR3nt	CDR3aa
TRBV7-2	TRBJ1-5	few	NA	TGTGCCAGCAGCTTAGATGTCGGGAGACAGGAGCCCCAGCATTTT	CASSLDVGRQEPQHF
TRBV28	TRBJ1-5	NA	TRBD1	TGTGCCAGCAGGGCCGGGACAGGGAACAATCAGCCCCAGCATTTT	CASRAGTGNNQPQHF
TRBV12-3/TRBV12-4	TRBJ2-1	few	NA	TGTGCCAGCAGTTCGAGAGGTGAGCAGTTCTTC	CASSSRGEQFF
TRBV7-2	TRBJ2-1	NA	TRBD2	TGTGCCAGCAGTGACCGGACTAGCGGGACCAACAATGAGCAGTTCTTC	CASSDRTSGTNNEQFF
TRBV20-1	TRBJ1-5	few	TRBD1	TGCAGTGCGACACTGGGACAGGGCGGCCAGCCCCAGCATTTT	CSATLGQGGQPQHF
TRBV30	TRBJ2-7	few	TRBD2	TGTGCCTGGAGTGTACCGGCTAGCGGGAGCTCCTACGAGCAGTACTTC	CAWSVPASGSSYEQYF
TRBV4-1	TRBJ2-4	few	NA	TGCGCCAGCAGCCAAAGAAGGGGTTGGGATCTTCAGTACTTC	CASSQRRGWDLQYF
TRBV5-6	TRBJ1-4	NA	NA	TGTGCCAGCAGCTTGCGAGAACAGCAAACTAATGAAAAACTGTTTTTT	CASSLREQQTNEKLFF
TRBV28	TRBJ1-1	few	NA	TGTGCCAGCAGTTTATTGTGGGGGAGAGCTTTCTTT	CASSLLWGRAFF
TRBV10-1	TRBJ1-1	NA	NA	TGCGCCAGCAGTGAGTCGACAGCCGGAGGGACTGAAGCTTTCTTT	CASSESTAGGTEAFF
TRBV6-6	TRBJ1-3	NA	NA	TGTGCCAGCAGTCCCCCGGGGCAATCCTACGGAAACACCATATATTTT	CASSPPGQSYGNTIYF
TRBV20-1	TRBJ2-1	few	TRBD2	TGCAGTGCTAGAGCCAGCGGGAGGGAAGTGAGTGAGCAGTTCTTC	CSARASGREVSEQFF
TRBV5-1	TRBJ2-7	medium-sized	NA	TGCGCCAGCAGCCCGAACTCTGCGCCGGGGGAGCAGTACTTC	CASSPNSAPGEQYF
TRBV29-1	TRBJ1-4	many	NA	TGCAGCGTGGGACGGACGACGGGTGAAAAACTGTTTTTT	CSVGRTTGEKLFF
TRBV7-8	TRBJ1-4	few	TRBD1	TGTGCCAGCAGCTTAAACGGTCTACAGGGGAGCGAACTGTTTTTT	CASSLNGLQGSELFF
TRBV9	TRBJ1-4	NA	TRBD1	TGTGCCAGCAGCGTAAGGGGGCAAAAAGGAGAAAAACTGTTTTTT	CASSVRGQKGEKLFF
TRBV4-1	TRBJ1-4	few	NA	TGCGCCAGCAGCCAAGTACAGGCTAATGAAAAACTGTTTTTT	CASSQVQANEKLFF
TRBV10-2	TRBJ1-1	few	NA	TGCGCCAGCAGTTTGGGTTTTGGAGCAGGCCTTGTGGACACTGAAGCTTTCTTT	CASSLGFGAGLVDTEAFF
TRBV24-1	TRBJ1-2	NA	TRBD1	TGTGCCACCAGTGATATTCGACAGGGCTTTGGCTACACCTTC	CATSDIRQGFGYTF
TRBV28	TRBJ2-7	few	NA	TGTGCCAGCAGTAACCAGCCACGGAGCTCCTACGAGCAGTACTTC	CASSNQPRSSYEQYF
TRBV27	TRBJ2-1	NA	NA	TGTGCCAGCATGCGGAGCTCCTACAATGAGCAGTTCTTC	CASMRSSYNEQFF
TRBV24-1	TRBJ2-3	NA	TRBD1	TGTGCCACCAGCCCGGGACAGAGCACAGATACGCAGTATTTT	CATSPGQSTDTQYF
TRBV12-3/TRBV12-4	TRBJ2-1	NA	NA	TGTGCCAGCAGTTTAGAGGGTTGGCTGAATGAGCAGTTCTTC	CASSLEGWLNEQFF
TRBV28	TRBJ2-3	many	NA	TGTGCCAGCAGTTTACGTCGCAGCACAGATACGCAGTATTTT	CASSLRRSTDTQYF
TRBV2	TRBJ2-1	NA	TRBD2	TGTGCCAGTAGGACTAGCGGGGGGCTCCGGTTCTTC	CASRTSGGLRFF
TRBV28	TRBJ2-7	few	NA	TGTGCCAGCAGTTTAGGAGGAGCTAACCCCTACGAGCAGTACTTC	CASSLGGANPYEQYF